A selection of T cell receptor beta chains follows, all from one sample in a study of persistence of HIV-infected CD4 T cells. Sequencing was performed with immunoSEQ multiplex PCR; in TCRdb, only in-frame clones are kept and a portion is missing. The sample holds 40,000 to 55,000 clones, 75% to 85% seen once. These receptors lack a known antigen. The sample consisted of CD4+ T cells sorted from PBMCs after approximately 19-hour stimulation, taken from a patient who received antiretroviral therapy. The receptor set was obtained from an adult man with HIV who was CMV-seropositive. CDR3s include the opening cysteine and the closing phenylalanine or tryptophan. D genes are given only for firm matches. Clone size, where shown, is once, few, many, or a class for clones that have expanded.

d_call j_call v_call clone_size cdr3_aa cdr3_nt
- TRBJ1-5 TRBV29-1 - CSVEVGGGQPQHF TGCAGCGTTGAAGTGGGGGGCGGTCAGCCCCAGCATTTT
- TRBJ2-7 TRBV29-1 - CSVRKDRGYEQYF TGCAGCGTTAGGAAGGACCGAGGCTACGAGCAGTACTTC
- TRBJ2-5 TRBV20-1 - CSASLVTQYF TGCAGTGCGAGCCTAGTGACCCAGTACTTC
TRBD2 TRBJ2-2 TRBV14 once CASSQPGLAGVPGELFF TGTGCCAGCAGCCAACCTGGACTAGCGGGAGTGCCCGGGGAGCTGTTTTTT
- TRBJ1-5 TRBV19 - CASSQGQPQHF TGTGCCAGTAGTCAGGGTCAGCCCCAGCATTTT
- TRBJ1-1 TRBV7-2 - CASSLDALNGNTEAFF TGTGCCAGCAGCTTAGACGCATTGAACGGGAACACTGAAGCTTTCTTT
- TRBJ1-1 TRBV18 - CASSPGGNTEAFF TGTGCCAGCTCACCGGGGGGAAACACTGAAGCTTTCTTT
TRBD1 TRBJ2-7 TRBV27 - CASSLPRRTGSSYEQYF TGTGCCAGCAGTCTTCCCCGCCGGACAGGGAGTTCTTACGAGCAGTACTTC
- TRBJ2-7 TRBV18 - CASSPGLLGYEQYF TGTGCCAGCTCACCTGGACTCCTTGGCTACGAGCAGTACTTC
- TRBJ2-2 TRBV19 - CASTLDSIRGTGELFF TGTGCCAGTACCCTTGACAGCATAAGGGGCACCGGGGAGCTGTTTTTT
TRBD2 TRBJ2-1 TRBV24-1 few CATSYGEGSVNEQFF TGTGCCACCTCGTATGGGGAGGGTTCGGTAAATGAGCAGTTCTTC
- TRBJ2-5 TRBV7-6 - CASCNEETQYF TGTGCCAGCTGCAATGAGGAGACCCAGTACTTC
- TRBJ2-2 TRBV7-2 - CASSLAEATWSGELFF TGTGCCAGCAGCTTAGCGGAAGCCACCTGGAGCGGGGAGCTGTTTTTT
- TRBJ1-3 TRBV19 - CASAEGFRGNTIYF TGTGCCAGTGCAGAGGGATTTCGAGGAAACACCATATATTTT
- TRBJ2-7 TRBV7-2 - CASRLSGAAHEQYF TGTGCCAGCAGACTTTCCGGGGCTGCCCACGAGCAGTACTTC
TRBD1 TRBJ1-2 TRBV19 - CASKDREGGYGYTF TGTGCCTCCAAAGACAGGGAGGGTGGCTATGGCTACACCTTC
- TRBJ2-2 TRBV7-9 few CASSLGSSNTGELFF TGTGCCAGCAGCTTAGGGTCATCCAACACCGGGGAGCTGTTTTTT
- TRBJ2-7 TRBV25-1 - CASSELGQVPYEQYF TGTGCCAGCAGTGAATTAGGGCAGGTACCCTACGAGCAGTACTTC
- TRBJ1-2 TRBV10-3 - CAISAPPGGLLTYTF TGTGCCATCAGTGCGCCTCCGGGCGGTTTACTGACCTACACCTTC
- TRBJ1-6 TRBV4-3 - CASSQDRSRSNSPLHF TGCGCCAGCAGCCAAGATAGGAGCAGGTCCAATTCACCCCTCCACTTT
- TRBJ1-1 TRBV3-1/TRBV3-2 few CASSPTRGPNTEAFF TGTGCCAGCAGCCCGACAAGGGGACCTAACACTGAAGCTTTCTTT
TRBD2 TRBJ2-1 TRBV5-6 - CASSLIGRADEQFF TGTGCCAGCAGCTTGATCGGGAGGGCCGATGAGCAGTTCTTC
TRBD1 TRBJ1-1 TRBV7-9 - CASSLAAGGETEAFF TGTGCCAGCAGCTTAGCTGCAGGGGGAGAGACTGAAGCTTTCTTT
- TRBJ2-7 TRBV2 - CASRLGVYEQYF TGTGCCAGCCGTTTAGGAGTCTACGAGCAGTACTTC
- TRBJ1-3 TRBV10-3 - CAISAGRSFSGNTIYF TGTGCCATTAGTGCGGGGCGATCCTTCTCTGGAAACACCATATATTTT
- TRBJ1-1 TRBV29-1 medium-sized CSVEKGFNTEAFF TGCAGCGTTGAAAAAGGGTTCAACACTGAAGCTTTCTTT
- TRBJ2-2 TRBV9 - CASSVSSGPTGELFF TGTGCCAGCAGCGTAAGCAGCGGTCCCACCGGGGAGCTGTTTTTT
- TRBJ2-6 TRBV28 - CASSGGPSGANVLTF TGTGCCAGCAGTGGGGGACCGTCGGGGGCCAACGTCCTGACTTTC
- TRBJ1-1 TRBV2 few CASTKGRASTEAFF TGTGCCAGCACTAAGGGCAGGGCCTCCACTGAAGCTTTCTTT
TRBD1 TRBJ2-5 TRBV6-6 - CASRPGQSLQETQYF TGTGCCAGCAGACCGGGACAGAGTCTTCAAGAGACCCAGTACTTC
TRBD2 TRBJ2-1 TRBV6-4 - CASSKILAGGLNEQFF TGTGCCAGCAGTAAAATACTAGCGGGAGGTCTCAATGAGCAGTTCTTC
- TRBJ1-2 TRBV25-1 - CASSEGKGRVNYGYTF TGTGCCAGCAGTGAGGGTAAAGGCAGGGTGAACTATGGCTACACCTTC
- TRBJ2-1 TRBV7-3 - CASARSAYNEQFF TGTGCCAGCGCCCGGTCGGCCTACAATGAGCAGTTCTTC
- TRBJ2-1 TRBV5-1 - CASSLEGREYNEQFF TGCGCCAGCAGCTTGGAAGGGAGAGAATACAATGAGCAGTTCTTC
- TRBJ1-6 TRBV5-5 - CASSSERGRIALHF TGTGCCAGCAGCTCGGAAAGGGGACGGATCGCCCTCCACTTT
TRBD1 TRBJ1-1 TRBV6-5 - CASSSQGAVNTEAFF TGTGCCAGCAGTTCTCAGGGGGCCGTGAACACTGAAGCTTTCTTT
- TRBJ2-3 TRBV12-3/TRBV12-4 - CASSLPKDTQYF TGTGCCAGCAGCTTACCGAAGGATACGCAGTATTTT
- TRBJ2-1 TRBV3-1/TRBV3-2 - CASSHGRGNWNEQFF TGTGCCAGCAGCCATGGGAGGGGGAATTGGAATGAGCAGTTCTTC
- TRBJ1-3 TRBV3-1/TRBV3-2 - CASSQQSSGNTIYF TGTGCCAGCAGCCAACAAAGCTCTGGAAACACCATATATTTT
- TRBJ1-2 TRBV3-1/TRBV3-2 - CASSQDLGTGESYTF TGTGCCAGCAGCCAAGATCTAGGAACCGGGGAAAGCTACACCTTC
- TRBJ2-5 TRBV30 - CACQGLGYQETQYF TGTGCCTGTCAGGGGTTAGGGTACCAAGAGACCCAGTACTTC
- TRBJ1-1 TRBV18 - CASSPPGRNTEAFF TGTGCCAGCTCACCACCTGGAAGGAACACTGAAGCTTTCTTT
TRBD2 TRBJ2-7 TRBV10-3 - CAISGTSENYEQYF TGTGCCATCAGCGGGACTAGCGAGAACTACGAGCAGTACTTC
- TRBJ1-2 TRBV18 - CASSRGNYGYTF TGTGCCAGCTCACGCGGGAACTATGGCTACACCTTC
- TRBJ2-1 TRBV6-5 - CASSRQSSYNEQFF TGTGCCAGCAGCAGACAAAGCTCCTACAATGAGCAGTTCTTC
- TRBJ1-6 TRBV5-1 - CASSLSSSYNSPLHF TGCGCCAGCAGCTTGAGTAGCTCCTATAATTCACCCCTCCACTTT
TRBD1 TRBJ1-1 TRBV7-9 - CASSLATGTVNTEAFF TGTGCCAGCAGCTTAGCCACCGGGACAGTTAACACTGAAGCTTTCTTT
TRBD2 TRBJ2-7 TRBV19 - CASRTRVGGGVDHEQYF TGTGCCAGTAGAACCCGAGTGGGCGGGGGGGTGGATCACGAGCAGTACTTC
TRBD1 TRBJ1-6 TRBV6-6 - CASSRDRARAHNSPLHF TGTGCCAGCAGTCGAGACAGGGCCCGAGCGCATAATTCACCCCTCCACTTT
- TRBJ2-5 TRBV5-1 - CASSLPSETQYF TGCGCCAGCAGCTTACCTTCGGAGACCCAGTACTTC
TRBD1 TRBJ1-4 TRBV5-6 few CASTLAPTGGNEKLFF TGTGCCAGCACTTTGGCGCCGACAGGGGGCAATGAAAAACTGTTTTTT
- TRBJ1-1 TRBV19 medium-sized CASSISGRRVSEAFF TGTGCCAGTAGTATATCGGGACGAAGGGTCTCTGAAGCTTTCTTT
TRBD1 TRBJ1-2 TRBV30 - CAWSVMRRQGAGYGYTF TGTGCCTGGAGTGTAATGCGGAGGCAGGGGGCTGGTTATGGCTACACCTTC
- TRBJ2-1 TRBV5-4 - CASSLGNEQFF TGTGCCAGCAGCTTAGGCAATGAGCAGTTCTTC
TRBD1 TRBJ1-2 TRBV19 - CASSGQVYGYTF TGTGCCTCATCGGGACAGGTCTATGGCTACACCTTC
- TRBJ2-1 TRBV19 - CASSKEGGSYNEQFF TGTGCCAGTAGTAAAGAGGGGGGGTCCTACAATGAGCAGTTCTTC
TRBD2 TRBJ2-3 TRBV7-8 few CASSPLAGRGTDTQYF TGTGCCAGCAGCCCCCTAGCGGGGAGGGGCACAGATACGCAGTATTTT
- TRBJ1-1 TRBV7-2 - CASSVVGDQNTEAFF TGTGCCAGCAGCGTCGTTGGGGACCAGAACACTGAAGCTTTCTTT
TRBD2 TRBJ2-2 TRBV6-2/TRBV6-3 few CASSVTTSGRNTGELFF TGTGCCAGCAGCGTAACGACTAGCGGGAGGAACACCGGGGAGCTGTTTTTT
- TRBJ2-3 TRBV6-5 - CASSSRLTQYF TGTGCCAGCAGTTCCCGGTTGACGCAGTATTTT